The present T cell receptor beta chain was sequenced within a study of blood T cells in healthy people across ages. Remarks on this clonotype: Its specificity is not known.

The trim removed 6 bases at V and 7 bases at J, leaving 6 bases unmatched. Germline CDR1 is MNHEY and CDR2 is SVGAGI. The CDR3 consists of 14 residues. Then a second PCR, running about 6 to 11 cycles, was carried out with a sample-barcoded 5' primer and a J-beta primer mix. MiXCR, applied by TCRdb to the 5' RACE reads, yields one record per CDR3 protein. The table lists about 780,000 distinct CDR3 sequences, 35% to 60% of them singletons. Healthy individuals of Caucasian origin from Russia, aged 6 to 90, served as donors. Points from the study as a whole: A greater number of naive CD4+ cells and higher diversity distinguished long-lived donors from aged donors. Underestimates were what the diversity estimates from one million T cells were considered to be. With age, beta diversity per million T cells declined roughly linearly, significantly by about 37.

The specimen was blood. This chain joins TRBV6-5 and TRBJ2-3; 11 bases line up with TRBD1. This receptor was obtained from a man at least 80 years old in good health. The CDR3 DNA reads as TGTGCCAGCAGACCGGGACAGGGGGTCTATACGCAGTATTTT. This codes for CASRPGQGVYTQYF.